This TCR beta chain was identified during a study of blood T cells in healthy people across ages. Primed by a sample-barcoded 5' primer and a J-beta primer mix, a second PCR proceeded for about 7 to 12 cycles. From the 5' RACE reads, TCRdb called clonotypes with MiXCR, one entry per CDR3 protein. The table lists 850,000 to 1,100,000 distinct CDR3 sequences, around two fifths of them singletons. Comments on this clonotype: One junction end disagrees with the germline gene, perhaps due to a read error.

The germline gives CDR1 KGHDR, CDR2 SFDVKD. The CDR3 runs to 14 residues. The sequence was collected from a man between 18 and 29 years old in good health. The chain uses TRBV24-1 and TRBJ1-2; TRBD1 might be the D (6 bases). Material for sequencing was blood. CDR3 sequence: CATIDSWDTYGYTF. The CDR3 DNA reads TGTGCCACCATTGATTCTTGGGACACTTATGGCTACACCTTC.